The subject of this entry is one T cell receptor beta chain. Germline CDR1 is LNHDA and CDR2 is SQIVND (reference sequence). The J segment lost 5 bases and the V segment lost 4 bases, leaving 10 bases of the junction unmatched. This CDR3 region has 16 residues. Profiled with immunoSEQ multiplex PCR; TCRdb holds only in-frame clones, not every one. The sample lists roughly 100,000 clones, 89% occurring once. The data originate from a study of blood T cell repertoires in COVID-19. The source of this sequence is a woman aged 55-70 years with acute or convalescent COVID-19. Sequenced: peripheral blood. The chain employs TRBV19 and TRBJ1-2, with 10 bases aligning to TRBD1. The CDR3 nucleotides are TGTGCCAGTAGTACACCCGGCGGGACAGGGGTTTATGGCTACACCTTC. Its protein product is CASSTPGGTGVYGYTF.